This T cell receptor (beta chain) was documented in a study of blood T cell repertoires in COVID-19. About the research overall: PBMCs, B-cell-depleted T cells, or T cells were the source of the cDNA or gDNA that made up the material.

As processed by the authors: Amplification from reference gene primers served as the basis for estimated nucleated cell counts. Only in-frame clones appear in the TCRdb table, and some are missing; sequencing was by immunoSEQ multiplex PCR. Clone size and the V and J calls come from that table; the DNA yielded D and trimming. Here the sample spans roughly 250,000 clones, 88% being singletons. Germline V gene sequence: CDR1 SQVTM, CDR2 ANQGSEA. Trimming cost V 0 bases and J 4 bases, with 6 bases left between them. The CDR3 is 12 residues long. Cohorts were based on clinical histories the participants reported. Recovered status applied to Cohort 3 donors who had two consecutive negative PCRs. It also applied to those with clearance or with symptom resolution.

The sequence derives from a woman in her 50s who had recovered from COVID-19. Sequenced input: PBMCs or T cells enriched from blood (not recorded which). The chain combines TRBV29-1 with TRBJ1-2; D is possibly TRBD1 (5 bases). The CDR3 loop reads CSVEDRAYGYTF. Here the CDR3 DNA reads TGCAGCGTTGAAGACAGGGCCTATGGCTACACCTTC.